A selection of T cell receptor beta chains follows, all from one sample in a study of blood T cell repertoires in COVID-19. Assay: immunoSEQ multiplex PCR; the TCRdb copy retains only in-frame clones and omits some. The repertoire consists of about 81,000 clones, with roughly 89% occurring once and the leading ten covering 1% to 1.5%. Specimen: PBMCs or T cells enriched from blood (not recorded which). These receptor sequences come from a woman between 45 and 65 years old with acute COVID-19. CDR3s include the opening cysteine and the closing phenylalanine or tryptophan. D genes are given only for firm matches. The size entry is marked missing in some rows and otherwise reads once, few, many or a size class.

D | J | V | length | size | CDR3 | DNA
TRBD1 | TRBJ2-3 | TRBV7-2 | 16 | NA | CASSQPQGLSTDTQYF | TGTGCCAGCAGCCAACCACAGGGGTTATCTACAGATACGCAGTATTTT
TRBD1 | TRBJ1-2 | TRBV10-3 | 17 | NA | CAISESGTGGINYGYTF | TGTGCCATCAGTGAGTCGGGGACAGGGGGCATTAACTATGGCTACACCTTC
NA | TRBJ2-3 | TRBV7-2 | 15 | NA | CASSLVAGSRDTQYF | TGTGCCAGCAGCTTGGTGGCAGGGTCAAGAGATACGCAGTATTTT
NA | TRBJ2-1 | TRBV6-1 | 12 | few | CASSDQGKEQFF | TGTGCCAGCAGTGACCAGGGAAAGGAGCAGTTCTTC
NA | TRBJ1-6 | TRBV4-3 | 14 | NA | CASSQGGRYSPLHF | TGCGCCAGCAGCCAAGGGGGGCGTTATTCACCCCTCCACTTT
TRBD2 | TRBJ2-1 | TRBV7-6 | 17 | NA | CASSLAVMAGGGNEQFF | TGTGCCAGCAGCTTAGCAGTAATGGCGGGAGGGGGAAATGAGCAGTTCTTC
TRBD1 | TRBJ2-7 | TRBV6-2/TRBV6-3 | 15 | NA | CASSYSGTGFYEQYF | TGTGCCAGCAGTTACTCCGGGACAGGGTTCTACGAGCAGTACTTC
NA | TRBJ2-3 | TRBV29-1 | 15 | NA | CSVEFGRGWSDTQYF | TGCAGCGTTGAATTTGGCAGGGGTTGGTCAGATACGCAGTATTTT
NA | TRBJ1-5 | TRBV18 | 12 | NA | CASSPGDGPQHF | TGTGCCAGCTCACCGGGAGATGGGCCCCAGCATTTT
TRBD2 | TRBJ2-2 | TRBV28 | 16 | NA | CASSLGGGLNTGELFF | TGTGCCAGCAGCCTTGGGGGGGGTCTGAACACCGGGGAGCTGTTTTTT
TRBD1 | TRBJ1-4 | TRBV5-4 | 15 | NA | CASSLGTGKNEKLFF | TGTGCCAGCAGCTTGGGGACAGGGAAGAATGAAAAACTGTTTTTT
NA | TRBJ2-7 | TRBV2 | 14 | NA | CASSEVPSSYEQYF | TGTGCCAGCAGTGAAGTTCCTAGCTCCTACGAGCAGTACTTC
TRBD1 | TRBJ1-5 | TRBV6-5 | 14 | NA | CASTGTEGGQPQHF | TGTGCCAGCACCGGGACAGAAGGGGGCCAGCCCCAGCATTTT
NA | TRBJ1-2 | TRBV19 | 15 | NA | CASSIGTLENYGYTF | TGTGCCAGTAGTATAGGGACACTCGAAAACTATGGCTACACCTTC
TRBD1 | TRBJ2-6 | TRBV14 | 16 | NA | CASSPDRVVGANVLTF | TGTGCCAGCAGCCCGGACAGGGTTGTTGGGGCCAACGTCCTGACTTTC
NA | TRBJ1-1 | TRBV5-1 | 13 | NA | CASSTTLNTEAFF | TGCGCCAGCAGCACCACATTGAACACTGAAGCTTTCTTT
TRBD1 | TRBJ1-1 | TRBV7-9 | 15 | NA | CASSRGDRVSTEAFF | TGTGCCAGCAGCCGCGGGGACAGGGTATCAACTGAAGCTTTCTTT
NA | TRBJ2-7 | TRBV7-9 | 13 | NA | CASSRTDTYEQYF | TGTGCCAGCAGCCGGACAGACACTTACGAGCAGTACTTC
NA | TRBJ2-7 | TRBV7-8 | 14 | few | CASTRDSDSYEQYF | TGTGCCAGCACCCGGGACTCCGACTCCTACGAGCAGTACTTC
TRBD1 | TRBJ2-1 | TRBV24-1 | 15 | NA | CATSDPGTVYNEQFF | TGTGCCACCAGTGATCCAGGGACAGTATACAATGAGCAGTTCTTC
NA | TRBJ2-3 | TRBV18 | 13 | once | CASSPGGGDTQYF | TGTGCCAGCTCCCCGGGTGGCGGAGATACGCAGTATTTT
NA | TRBJ2-7 | TRBV11-2 | 15 | NA | CASSLFSGQGYEQYF | TGTGCCAGCAGCTTATTTTCAGGGCAGGGCTACGAGCAGTACTTC
TRBD1 | TRBJ2-7 | TRBV19 | 15 | once | CASSIAGTGGYEQYF | TGTGCCAGTAGTATAGCGGGGACAGGGGGTTACGAGCAGTACTTC
NA | TRBJ1-2 | TRBV20-1 | 11 | NA | CSARYGYGYTF | TGCAGTGCTAGATACGGGTATGGCTACACCTTC
NA | TRBJ2-1 | TRBV12-3/TRBV12-4 | 11 | NA | CASSPGWEQFF | TGTGCCAGCAGTCCGGGGTGGGAGCAGTTCTTC
NA | TRBJ1-6 | TRBV6-1 | 13 | NA | CASSETGNSPLHF | TGTGCCAGCAGTGAAACAGGGAATTCACCCCTCCACTTT
NA | TRBJ2-2 | TRBV9 | 13 | NA | CASSPTWTGELFF | TGTGCCAGCAGCCCGACTTGGACCGGGGAGCTGTTTTTT
TRBD1 | TRBJ1-1 | TRBV3-1/TRBV3-2 | 14 | few | CASRPEGQGFGAFF | TGTGCCAGCAGACCGGAGGGACAGGGATTCGGAGCTTTCTTT
TRBD2 | TRBJ2-3 | TRBV30 | 13 | NA | CAWSLAGSDTQYF | TGTGCCTGGAGCCTAGCGGGTTCAGATACGCAGTATTTT
NA | TRBJ1-2 | TRBV19 | 16 | NA | CASSIEVGRVPYGYTF | TGTGCCAGTAGTATAGAAGTAGGCAGGGTTCCCTATGGCTACACCTTC
NA | TRBJ1-5 | TRBV2 | 14 | once | CASSFDRKNQPQHF | TGTGCCAGCAGTTTCGACAGGAAGAATCAGCCCCAGCATTTT
TRBD2 | TRBJ2-1 | TRBV7-2 | 15 | NA | CASSLLGTSLNEQFF | TGTGCCAGCAGCTTGCTCGGGACTAGCCTCAATGAGCAGTTCTTC
TRBD1 | TRBJ1-2 | TRBV30 | 14 | few | CAWILQTGGDGYTF | TGTGCCTGGATTCTTCAGACAGGGGGAGATGGCTACACCTTC
NA | TRBJ1-1 | TRBV3-1/TRBV3-2 | 13 | NA | CASSSRGDTEAFF | TGTGCCAGCAGCTCCCGGGGGGACACTGAAGCTTTCTTT
TRBD1 | TRBJ2-3 | TRBV28 | 17 | NA | CASSLWGQGLAADTQYF | TGTGCCAGCAGTTTATGGGGACAGGGGTTGGCGGCAGATACGCAGTATTTT
TRBD1 | TRBJ1-2 | TRBV19 | 18 | once | CASSIDLSMGTGNYGYTF | TGTGCCAGTAGTATAGATCTATCTATGGGGACAGGGAACTATGGCTACACCTTC
NA | TRBJ2-1 | TRBV12-3/TRBV12-4 | 13 | once | CASSLLEYNEQFF | TGTGCCAGCAGTTTACTAGAATACAATGAGCAGTTCTTC
TRBD1 | TRBJ1-1 | TRBV24-1 | 13 | NA | CATGQGLGTEAFF | TGTGCCACTGGACAGGGGTTGGGCACTGAAGCTTTCTTT
TRBD1 | TRBJ2-7 | TRBV27 | 16 | NA | CASSLSGTGGRYEQYF | TGTGCCAGCAGTTTATCCGGGACAGGGGGTAGGTACGAGCAGTACTTC
TRBD2 | TRBJ2-7 | TRBV18 | 14 | NA | CASSPGAGAYEQYF | TGTGCCAGCTCACCAGGGGCGGGGGCCTACGAGCAGTACTTC
TRBD2 | TRBJ2-3 | TRBV6-5 | 16 | NA | CASSYSTSGLTDTQYF | TGTGCCAGCAGTTACTCGACTAGCGGTCTCACAGATACGCAGTATTTT
TRBD1 | TRBJ2-1 | TRBV11-3 | 15 | NA | CASSFRGQGSNEQFF | TGTGCCAGCAGCTTTAGGGGACAGGGATCGAATGAGCAGTTCTTC
NA | TRBJ1-4 | TRBV19 | 14 | NA | CASSRQAGNEKLFF | TGTGCCAGTAGTAGACAGGCAGGAAATGAAAAACTGTTTTTT
TRBD1 | TRBJ1-2 | TRBV3-1/TRBV3-2 | 13 | NA | CASSMTGGHGYTF | TGTGCCAGCAGCATGACAGGGGGCCATGGCTACACCTTC
NA | TRBJ1-2 | TRBV6-1 | 14 | NA | CASSEARDNYGYTF | TGTGCCAGCAGTGAAGCGCGGGATAACTATGGCTACACCTTC
TRBD2 | TRBJ2-1 | TRBV6-1 | 15 | NA | CASSELAGLGDEQFF | TGTGCCAGCAGTGAACTAGCGGGGCTGGGCGATGAGCAGTTCTTC
TRBD2 | TRBJ2-1 | TRBV5-1 | 15 | NA | CASSPYSGSNNEQFF | TGCGCCAGCAGCCCCTATAGCGGGAGTAACAATGAGCAGTTCTTC
TRBD2 | TRBJ2-7 | TRBV12-3/TRBV12-4 | 13 | NA | CASSLLAGAEQYF | TGTGCCAGCAGTTTGTTAGCGGGAGCCGAGCAGTACTTC
TRBD1 | TRBJ1-3 | TRBV7-3 | 16 | NA | CASSKSGQQTGNTIYF | TGTGCCAGCAGCAAATCGGGACAGCAAACTGGAAACACCATATATTTT
TRBD1 | TRBJ1-1 | TRBV10-2 | 14 | NA | CASSEGGQAVKAFF | TGCGCCAGCAGTGAGGGGGGACAGGCGGTAAAAGCTTTCTTT
TRBD1 | TRBJ2-7 | TRBV7-9 | 15 | NA | CASSTTGWDRYEQYF | TGTGCCAGCAGCACGACAGGGTGGGATAGGTACGAGCAGTACTTC